One sample yielded the 15 T cell receptor beta chains listed below, sequenced in a study of T cell repertoires in aging, cancer and after chemotherapy (dated by TCRdb to about 2019). Instead of sorted cells or RNA, genomic DNA extracted from peripheral blood served as the source for amplifying TCR beta rearrangements. TCRdb lists the instrument as Illumina MiSeq. Multiplex touch-down PCR with a mixed TRB-A/B primer pool was used to amplify rearranged TRB sequences covering the V, D and J segments. TCRdb itself trimmed the public reads at Q25 with fastp, ran MiXCR and retained productive beta chains. Entries are consolidated by CDR3 protein sequence, retaining the most common genes and DNA. A total of about 9,200 distinct CDR3 sequences appear in this sample, about 33% of them only once. Of the sample, about 3% falls within the top ten clones. The specimen was blood. These receptors all come from a human donor in good health.

The chain is built from TRBV10-3 and TRBJ2-3; 9 bases are shared with TRBD2. Germline V gene sequence: CDR1 ENHRY, CDR2 SYGVKD. This CDR3 contains 16 residues. V dropped 2 bases and J dropped 6; count of bases not matched to a gene: 9. The CDR3 loop is CAISEKAGGGKDTQYF. The CDR3 region has the DNA TGTGCCATCAGTGAGAAGGCGGGAGGGGGGAAGGATACGCAGTATTTT.

The table lists this clonotype with a few counts. The rearrangement joins TRBV6-2 or TRBV6-3 to TRBJ2-7; 7 bases fit TRBD1. Trimming took 5 bases from V and 4 from J; bases not matched to a gene: 5. Germline lookup yields CDR1 MNHEY and CDR2 SVGEGT. The CDR3 consists of 13 residues. CDR3 in amino acids: CASSIGGFYEQYF. CDR3 nucleotide sequence: TGTGCCAGCAGTATAGGGGGCTTTTACGAGCAGTACTTC.

This clonotype has more than one count but fewer than ten. V gene TRBV5-1 combines with J gene TRBJ1-1, with unresolved D. V lost 0 bases to trimming and J lost 1 base, with 10 bases between them. The CDR3 sequence is 15 residues long. CDR1 and CDR2 (germline): SGHRS, YFSETQ. The CDR3 reads CASSLAQPGNTEAFF. CDR3 bases: TGCGCCAGCAGCTTGGCACAACCCGGGAACACTGAAGCTTTCTTT.

This clonotype is categorized as medium-sized. V is TRBV6-5 and J is TRBJ2-1; 9 bases are shared with TRBD2. Looked up from germline, CDR1 is MNHEY and CDR2 is SVGAGI. This CDR3 contains 16 residues. Trimming took 6 bases from V and 4 from J; bases not matched to a gene: 10. The CDR3 DNA reads TGTGCCAGCAGGTCGAGGGCGGGAGGGCAATACAATGAGCAGTTCTTC. This sequence encodes CASRSRAGGQYNEQFF.

The gene calls are TRBV6-6 and TRBJ2-5; D is unclear. The germline V gene encodes CDR1 MNHNY and CDR2 SVGAGI (reference sequence). The CDR3 spans 14 residues. V shed 1 base and J shed 5 bases, with 11 bases lying between them. CDR3 coding DNA: TGTGCCAGCAGTTACTTGCGCGCGGAGGAGACCCAGTACTTC. Protein sequence: CASSYLRAEETQYF.

The chain combines TRBV19 with TRBJ2-1; 8 bases map to TRBD1. With V trimmed by 3 bases and J by 1 base, 8 bases remained unmatched. The CDR3 sequence is 17 residues long. Per germline, CDR1 LNHDA and CDR2 SQIVND (reference sequence). The CDR3 DNA sequence: TGTGCCAGTAGTATGAGTTTCAGGGGGCCGTCCTACAATGAGCAGTTCTTC. Encoded protein: CASSMSFRGPSYNEQFF.

This chain joins TRBV5-5 and TRBJ2-5; a possible D gene is TRBD2 (6 bases). Trimming pared 3 bases from V and 5 bases from J, leaving 14 bases between. The germline V gene has CDR1 SGHKS and CDR2 YYEKEE (reference sequence). This CDR3 has 14 residues. The CDR3 reads CASSYTGDRETQYF. In nucleotides, the CDR3 is TGTGCCAGCAGCTACACGGGAGATCGTGAGACCCAGTACTTC.

This clonotype has a handful of counts. The V call is TRBV6-6, the J call TRBJ2-5; 8 bases match TRBD1. V shed 0 bases and J 5 bases; nucleotides not matched to a gene: 11. The CDR3 loop spans 17 amino acids. Germline V gene sequence: CDR1 MNHNY, CDR2 SVGAGI (reference sequence). The CDR3, as DNA: TGTGCCAGCAGTTACTCGATTTCAGGGGGCGTCGGGGAGACCCAGTACTTC. Translated, it gives CASSYSISGGVGETQYF.

As to this clonotype: An end of the junction does not agree with germline; a read error may underlie this. The chain joins TRBV5-6 to TRBJ1-6, with D unclear. CDR3 length equals 14 residues. The germline V gene has CDR1 SGHDT and CDR2 YYEEEE. CDR3 residues: CASSLTGADSPLHF. CDR3 DNA: TGCGCCAGCAGCTTGACGGGAGCCGATTCACCCCTCCACTTT.

Only a few counts were recorded for this clonotype. The rearrangement links TRBV7-6 to TRBJ2-2, with 7 bases lining up with TRBD2. From germline, CDR1 is SGHVS and CDR2 FNYEAQ. The CDR3 loop spans 16 amino acids. The junction had 7 bases not matched to a gene; V was cut back by 5 bases and J by 1 base. The CDR3 loop reads CASSRGTTRNTGELFF. CDR3 nucleotide sequence: TGTGCCAGCAGCCGCGGGACTACCCGGAACACCGGGGAGCTGTTTTTT.

This clonotype was picked up a small number of times. V is TRBV6-1 and J is TRBJ2-3; 10 bases match TRBD2. J was trimmed by 6 bases and V by 2 bases; bases with no gene match: 5. Germline CDR1 MNHNS, CDR2 SASEGT. The CDR3 length is 15 residues. The CDR3 loop reads CASSETAGGPDTQYF. In DNA form, the CDR3 reads TGTGCCAGCAGTGAAACAGCGGGAGGGCCGGATACGCAGTATTTT.

This clonotype was seen a handful of times. The chain employs TRBV6-6 and TRBJ2-3; D tentatively reads TRBD1 or TRBD2 (5 bases each). CDR3 length: 15 amino acids. The V gene lost 0 bases and the J gene lost 5 bases, with 12 bases spanning the gap. The germline V gene has CDR1 MNHNY and CDR2 SVGAGI (reference sequence). The CDR3 bases are TGTGCCAGCAGTTACTCGACCGGGGCTGTAGATACGCAGTATTTT. Amino acids: CASSYSTGAVDTQYF.

The V and J genes are TRBV9 and TRBJ1-3, with a tentative D call TRBD1 (5 bases). V was trimmed by 0 bases and J by 7 bases, leaving 8 bases between them. The CDR3 runs 13 residues. Germline V gene sequence: CDR1 SGDLS, CDR2 YYNGEE. In DNA, the CDR3 is TGTGCCAGCAGCGTAGACGGGGGGAACACCATATATTTT. Amino acids: CASSVDGGNTIYF.

The V gene is TRBV19, the J gene TRBJ2-5, with 7 bases lining up with TRBD1. The CDR3 has 15 residues. In germline, CDR1 is LNHDA, CDR2 SQIVND (reference sequence). The V and J ends lost 6 bases and 5 bases, in that order; junction bases with no gene match: 12. This CDR3 reads CASSYRRGRGETQYF. The CDR3 DNA reads TGTGCCAGTAGCTATAGAAGGGGGCGCGGGGAGACCCAGTACTTC.

This clonotype was seen more than once but under ten times. The V gene is TRBV6-1, the J gene TRBJ1-4; possible D gene TRBD1, 6 bases. The length of the CDR3 is 12 residues. The ends were cut back, 4 bases at V and 14 bases at J, with 14 bases in the middle. Germline V gene lookup returns CDR1 MNHNS and CDR2 SASEGT. CDR3 sequence (DNA): TGTGCCAGCAGTGTGGGGGGACACGTTCTGTTTTTT. Its protein is CASSVGGHVLFF.